This TCR beta chain emerged from a study of shared clonotypes between healthy human individuals. Generated by immunoSEQ multiplex PCR, the TCRdb table keeps only in-frame clones and is missing some. The sample lists 1,500,000 or so clones; approximately 97% were seen once. Turning to this clone: Other DNA sequences in the sample encode the same CDR3.

Sequencing was carried out using naive CD4+ T cells sorted from blood. Stated subset: CD45RA+ positively selected. This clonotype was sampled from a man aged 25 to 40 in good health.

The CDR3 region has the DNA TGTGCCAGCTCCAGGACAGGGGCCTACGAGCAGTACTTC. Translated: CASSRTGAYEQYF. V is TRBV6-1 and J is TRBJ2-7; 9 nucleotides agree with TRBD1. V lost 8 bases to trimming and J lost 2 bases; unmatched junction nucleotides: 4. The CDR3 has 13 residues. Germline CDR1 is MNHNS and CDR2 is SASEGT.